Below, 21 T cell receptor beta chains from the same sample are listed, as sequenced in a study of cytomegalovirus exposure and HLA in healthy donors. Clones were read by immunoSEQ multiplex PCR, and TCRdb kept only the in-frame ones, dropping some. The sample has approximately 65,000 clones, about 90% seen once. The sequenced sample was PBMCs. The receptors were sampled from a man aged 18 to 30 in good health and CMV-seronegative.

The chain combines TRBV9 with TRBJ2-7, with D tentatively TRBD2 (5 bases). This CDR3 is built from 15 residues. V gave up 0 bases and J gave up 4 bases, with 14 bases separating them. The V gene's germline CDR1 is SGDLS and CDR2 YYNGEE. The DNA for the CDR3 is TGTGCCAGCAGCGTAGACCCCAGCGGACTTTACGAGCAGTACTTC. Encoded protein: CASSVDPSGLYEQYF.

This clone has only a few counts. The gene calls are TRBV6-1 and TRBJ1-2; 7 nucleotides match TRBD1. This CDR3 contains 12 residues. The J segment lost 6 bases and the V segment lost 6 bases, leaving 4 bases of the junction unmatched. CDR1 MNHNS and CDR2 SASEGT come from the germline V gene. Written as DNA, the CDR3 is TGTGCCAGCAGGGACAGGTCCAATGGCTACACCTTC. Its translation is CASRDRSNGYTF.

The V and J genes are TRBV5-4 and TRBJ1-2; no clear D. CDR1 and CDR2 (germline): SGHNT, YYREEE (reference sequence). With 3 bases removed from V and 8 bases from J, the gap between germline ends came to 8 bases. This CDR3 has 11 residues. The CDR3 DNA reads as TGTGCCAGCAGCTATGCGGGAGGCTACACCTTC. Its protein product is CASSYAGGYTF.

The rearrangement uses TRBV7-3 and TRBJ1-3; D unresolved. The V end was cut by 0 bases, the J end by 0 bases, with 6 bases between. Germline-derived CDR1 and CDR2 are SGHTA and FQGTGA. This CDR3 region has 15 residues. The CDR3 nucleotides are TGTGCCAGCAGCTTAACCGCAGACTCTGGAAACACCATATATTTT. The encoded protein is CASSLTADSGNTIYF.

The rearrangement uses TRBV7-9 and TRBJ2-3; D remains unclear. The CDR3 has 14 residues. Deletions cut 1 base from V and 1 base from J, with 6 bases between. CDR1 and CDR2 (germline): SEHNR, FQNEAQ (reference sequence). In DNA, the CDR3 is TGTGCCAGCAGCTTAGACTCGCGCACAGATACGCAGTATTTT. Its protein product is CASSLDSRTDTQYF.

This sequence joins TRBV4-3 and TRBJ2-5, with TRBD2 matching over 7 bases. Germline V lookup: CDR1 LGHNA, CDR2 YSLEER. The CDR3 totals 15 residues. The junction had 11 bases not matched to a gene; V was cut back by 0 bases and J by 10 bases. The CDR3 spells CASSQDPRGSRDQYF. CDR3 nucleotides: TGCGCCAGCAGCCAAGATCCCCGCGGGAGTCGGGACCAGTACTTC.

V gene TRBV6-5 combines with J gene TRBJ2-1; 7 bases match TRBD2. CDR1 MNHEY and CDR2 SVGAGI come from the germline V gene. The CDR3 length is 15 residues. J was trimmed by 3 bases and V by 8 bases; bases with no gene match: 10. This CDR3 reads CASASGGADYNEQFF. In nucleotides, the CDR3 is TGTGCCAGCGCATCGGGAGGCGCGGACTACAATGAGCAGTTCTTC.

The rearrangement uses TRBV7-2 and TRBJ2-7; the D gene is possibly TRBD2 (6 bases). The germline gives CDR1 SGHTA, CDR2 FQGNSA. With 0 bases removed from V and 6 bases from J, the gap between germline ends came to 15 bases. The CDR3 runs to 15 residues. The CDR3 coding sequence is TGTGCCAGCAGCTTAGCCTCGCACAGAGCGGGCGAGCAGTACTTC. Amino acids: CASSLASHRAGEQYF. Complete variable domain (other parts from reference TRBV7-2 and TRBJ2-7): GAGVSQSPSNKVTEKGKDVELRCDPISGHTALYWYRQSLGQGLEFLIYFQGNSAPDKSGLPSDRFSAERTGGSVSTLTIQRTQQEDSAVYLCASSLASHRAGEQYFGPGTRLTVT.

The chain combines TRBV28 with TRBJ2-7; 7 bases align to TRBD1. Germline-derived CDR1 and CDR2 are MDHEN and SYDVKM. Trimming removed 6 bases from V and 10 bases from J; junction bases left unmatched: 18. The CDR3 is 15 residues long. CDR3 residues: CASSQQRQGLLYQYF. The CDR3 DNA sequence: TGTGCCAGCAGCCAACAAAGACAGGGCTTATTGTATCAGTACTTC.

The gene calls are TRBV19 and TRBJ2-5; unclear D gene. The CDR3 is made up of 13 amino acids. CDR1 is LNHDA and CDR2 is SQIVND in the germline V gene (reference sequence). Deletions cut 5 bases from V and 5 bases from J, with 12 bases between. CDR3 bases: TGTGCCAGTAGTCCAACCCGAGTGGAGACCCAGTACTTC. Encoded protein: CASSPTRVETQYF.

The chain carries TRBV4-3 and TRBJ2-1; 14 bases are shared with TRBD2. The germline V gene encodes CDR1 LGHNA and CDR2 YSLEER. The CDR3 length is 16 residues. With V trimmed by 5 bases and J by 4 bases, 4 bases remained unmatched. CDR3 DNA sequence: TGCGCCAGCAGCATGGGACTAGCGGGAGCGTACAATGAGCAGTTCTTC. Protein product: CASSMGLAGAYNEQFF.

The CDR3 region has the DNA TGCGCCAGCAGCCCCATCCCCGCTAGCGGCCCAAGAGAGACCCAGTACTTC. Translation: CASSPIPASGPRETQYF. V and J are TRBV5-1 and TRBJ2-5; 7 positions agree with TRBD2. Losses at the gene ends were 4 bases for V and 4 bases for J; bases not matched to a gene: 16. The CDR3 runs to 17 residues. The germline V gene has CDR1 SGHRS and CDR2 YFSETQ.

The gene calls are TRBV28 and TRBJ1-1; a possible D gene is TRBD1 (6 bases). Germline V gene lookup returns CDR1 MDHEN and CDR2 SYDVKM. V was clipped by 6 bases and J by 1 base, with 18 bases between them. The CDR3 loop spans 16 amino acids. CDR3 nucleotides: TGTGCCAGCAGCCCAATATCTGGGGGCGGGAACACTGAAGCTTTCTTT. Its protein product is CASSPISGGGNTEAFF.

This chain joins TRBV6-1 and TRBJ1-2; TRBD1 agrees at 7 bases. The germline gives CDR1 MNHNS, CDR2 SASEGT. The CDR3 has 11 amino acids. The V and J ends lost 7 bases and 13 bases, in that order; junction bases with no gene match: 9. The CDR3 coding sequence is TGTGCCAGCAAGATTACAGGGGTGAGCACCTTC. Translated: CASKITGVSTF.

V gene TRBV7-2 combines with J gene TRBJ1-4; 9 bases line up with TRBD1. V was pared by 5 bases and J by 3 bases, with 13 bases of the junction left unmatched. This CDR3 is 18 amino acids long. Germline CDR1 reads SGHTA; CDR2 reads FQGNSA. In nucleotides, the CDR3 is TGTGCCAGCAGCAGCCGGGACAGGGTGGGGGTGGCTAATGAAAAACTGTTTTTT. Its protein is CASSSRDRVGVANEKLFF.

The V gene is TRBV19, the J gene TRBJ2-4, with D perhaps TRBD2 (6 bases). CDR3 size: 16 residues. Germline values: CDR1 LNHDA, CDR2 SQIVND (reference sequence). V shed 4 bases and J shed 2 bases, with 15 bases lying between them. Written as DNA, the CDR3 is TGTGCCAGTAGTAACAGGAGGGTAAGGACCAAAAACATTCAGTACTTC. This gives the protein CASSNRRVRTKNIQYF.

The chain joins TRBV6-5 to TRBJ2-3, with 9 bases that match TRBD2. Germline V gene lookup returns CDR1 MNHEY and CDR2 SVGAGI. The ends lost 2 bases at V and 0 bases at J; junction bases unmatched: 3. The CDR3 contains 16 residues. The CDR3 DNA reads TGTGCCAGCAGTTACCCTAGCGGGACTAGCACAGATACGCAGTATTTT. This encodes CASSYPSGTSTDTQYF.

This sequence joins TRBV9 and TRBJ2-1; 9 bases agree with TRBD2. The CDR3 has 15 residues. The V gene's germline CDR1 is SGDLS and CDR2 YYNGEE. The V and J ends lost 0 bases and 9 bases, in that order; junction bases with no gene match: 7. The CDR3 region is CASSVEVREGPEQFF. The CDR3, as DNA: TGTGCCAGCAGCGTAGAGGTGCGGGAGGGCCCTGAGCAGTTCTTC.

The J gene is TRBJ2-4, the V gene TRBV19; 7 bases are shared with TRBD2. Trimming removed 2 bases from V and 0 bases from J; junction bases left unmatched: 7. CDR3 length: 17 amino acids. CDR1 is LNHDA, CDR2 SQIVND, per germline (reference sequence). This CDR3 reads CASSILAVTLAKNIQYF. CDR3 DNA sequence: TGTGCCAGTAGTATACTAGCGGTTACACTAGCCAAAAACATTCAGTACTTC.

In its sample, this clone was seen once. V is TRBV7-6 and J is TRBJ2-1; 14 bases are shared with TRBD2. CDR3 length equals 17 residues. The junction had 6 bases not matched to a gene; V was cut back by 1 base and J by 7 bases. The V gene's germline CDR1 is SGHVS and CDR2 FNYEAQ. The CDR3 DNA follows: TGTGCCAGCAGCTTAGAAGAGACTAGCGGGAGGGATAATGAGCAGTTCTTC. This sequence encodes CASSLEETSGRDNEQFF.

The chain couples TRBV30 to TRBJ1-5; D is unclear. Trimming took off 0 bases at V and 5 bases at J, with 11 bases between the two ends. The CDR3 covers 14 residues. The germline gives CDR1 GTSNPN, CDR2 SVGIG (reference sequence). The CDR3 sequence: CAWSVRGSYQPQHF. In DNA, the CDR3 is TGTGCCTGGAGTGTCCGGGGATCCTATCAGCCCCAGCATTTT.